This T cell receptor beta chain stems from a study of blood T cells in healthy people across ages. Approximately 9.4 milliliters was the volume of peripheral blood drawn from each donor. Study-level results: TCR beta diversity, measured per million T cells, fell in a roughly linear way with age.

The V gene's germline CDR1 is SGDLS and CDR2 YYNGEE. CDR3 length equals 15 residues. This clonotype was observed a few times. Its target is unknown. One end of the junction varies from germline; a read error may be responsible. Through a sample-barcoded 5' primer and a J-beta primer mix, a second PCR was run for roughly 7 to 11 cycles. Every cDNA was tagged by a template-switch adaptor with 12 random nucleotides. TCRdb re-called the 5' RACE reads with MiXCR, one entry per CDR3 protein. The sample has 900,000 to 950,000 distinct CDR3 sequences; almost 30% are singletons. In addition, the sample was reused for a study of T cells of mothers and their children.

Sequencing used blood. The TCR sequence derives from a middle-aged woman in good health. The chain uses TRBV9 and TRBJ2-1, with 9 bases lining up with TRBD2. The CDR3 region is CASSVALAGRNEQFF. CDR3 sequence (DNA): TGCGCCAGCAGCGTAGCTCTAGCGGGGCGGAATGAGCAGTTCTTC. Supplemented by reference TRBV9 and TRBJ2-1, the full variable domain reads DSGVTQTPKHLITATGQRVTLRCSPRSGDLSVYWYQQSLDQGLQFLIQYYNGEERAKGNILERFSAQQFPDLHSELNLSSLELGDSALYFCASSVALAGRNEQFFGPGTRLTVL.